This T cell receptor (beta chain) was sequenced during a study of cytomegalovirus exposure and HLA in healthy donors. Whole-study findings and limits: A later analysis linked some 17,000 TCR beta sequences to HLA alleles at 0.05 false discovery rate. The authors reported that TCR beta sequences could predict HLA-A and HLA-B alleles. These predictions were accurate for most subjects in the first cohort. Three CMV-associated chains were confirmed in vitro to be specific for CMV antigens. There were around 160 TCR beta chains listed as cytomegalovirus-associated.

Primers included in the PCR were 60 Vbeta and 13 Jbeta primers. The data were produced by immunoSEQ multiplex PCR, yet TCRdb's version contains in-frame clones alone and is incomplete. The table includes 100,000 to 150,000 clones, approximately 85% detected once. About this clone: Its antigen is undetermined.

The sequenced sample was PBMCs. This receptor was taken from a boy younger than 18 in good health and CMV-seronegative.

Here the CDR3 reads CASSSHRVGTEAFF. The CDR3 bases are TGTGCCAGCAGCTCTCACAGGGTGGGGACTGAAGCTTTCTTT. The chain is built from TRBV7-3 and TRBJ1-1; maybe TRBD1 (6 bases). Germline V gene sequence: CDR1 SGHTA, CDR2 FQGTGA. The germline V and J ends were trimmed by 4 bases and 5 bases, with 14 bases remaining between them. This CDR3 region has 14 residues.